Reported below is one T cell receptor (beta chain). Antigen specificity is unknown. Per the germline V gene, CDR1 is SGHAT and CDR2 is FQNNGV. Trimming at V came to 5 bases and at J to 3 bases, leaving 6 bases not matched to a gene. This CDR3 spans 15 amino acids. Extracted RNA was reverse transcribed into cDNA, the sequencing template. Clones were sequenced by immunoSEQ multiplex PCR, and TCRdb holds only the in-frame ones, with some missing. The sample holds tens of thousands of clones; roughly 51% are singletons and the top ten take under 6.5%. The sample belongs to a study of CD8+ T cells in alopecia areata. General study findings and limits: Higher clonality than in normal scalp was seen in lesional scalp, especially alopecia totalis/universalis.

Sequencing was performed on NKG2D-high CD8+ T cells sorted from blood. This TCR came from a human donor with alopecia areata. The V call is TRBV11-2, the J call TRBJ2-5, with 10 bases that match TRBD2. CDR3 protein: CASSLLAGAEETQYF. The CDR3 DNA is TGTGCCAGCAGCCTTCTAGCGGGGGCTGAAGAGACCCAGTACTTC.